The 27 T cell receptor beta chains given below trace back to one sample, sequenced in a study of T cell responses to AZD1222 COVID-19 vaccine. Only in-frame clones appear in the TCRdb table, and some are missing; sequencing was by immunoSEQ multiplex PCR. This table has 110,000 or so clones, 82% appearing once. Sequencing was performed on peripheral blood, taken on day 0 of AZD1222 vaccination. The source is an adult in good health.

The chain recombines TRBV11-2 with TRBJ2-7; the match to TRBD1 covers 8 bases. From germline, CDR1 is SGHAT and CDR2 FQNNGV. The junction had 7 bases not matched to a gene; V was cut back by 6 bases and J by 0 bases. This CDR3 contains 15 residues. CDR3 loop: CASRVTGGSSYEQYF. In nucleotides, the CDR3 is TGTGCCAGCAGGGTAACAGGGGGGAGCTCCTACGAGCAGTACTTC.

The rearrangement links TRBV18 to TRBJ1-2; 10 nucleotides line up with TRBD1. The CDR3 sequence is 15 residues long. The V and J ends lost 3 bases and 2 bases, in that order; junction bases with no gene match: 3. The germline CDR1 and CDR2 sequences are KGHSH and LQKENI. The CDR3 here is CASSPGQGKNYGYTF. CDR3 nucleotides: TGTGCCAGCTCACCGGGACAGGGGAAAAACTATGGCTACACCTTC.

Many counts were recorded for this clone. This chain joins TRBV4-2 and TRBJ2-3, with 11 bases identical to TRBD2. V shed 1 base, J shed 4 bases, and the junction held 7 bases outside the gene matches. The CDR3 runs 17 residues. The germline V gene encodes CDR1 LGHNA and CDR2 YNFKEQ. The CDR3 sequence is CASSQALGSGGADTQYF. CDR3 sequence (DNA): TGTGCCAGCAGCCAAGCCCTCGGTAGCGGGGGGGCAGATACGCAGTATTTT.

J is TRBJ2-7 and V is TRBV6-2 or TRBV6-3; a possible D gene is TRBD2 (6 bases). The germline V gene has CDR1 MNHEY and CDR2 SVGEGT. CDR3 size: 15 residues. V was cut by 0 bases and J by 1 base, with 10 bases left in between. The CDR3 DNA sequence: TGTGCCAGCAGTTACTCGCCGGGGGATTCCTACGAGCAGTACTTC. Its protein product is CASSYSPGDSYEQYF.

This clone has a single count. V is TRBV29-1 and J is TRBJ1-2, with D perhaps TRBD1 (5 bases). Germline CDR1 reads SQVTM; CDR2 reads ANQGSEA. Trimming shortened V by 3 bases and J by 8 bases, and 25 bases separated the two germline ends. The CDR3 loop spans 16 amino acids. The CDR3 DNA is TGCAGCGTTGACAGCGACTCAAGACAGCCTCTCCGCGGCTACACCTTC. This translates into CSVDSDSRQPLRGYTF.

This clone was detected many times. The V and J genes are TRBV5-8 and TRBJ1-5, with 9 bases fitting TRBD1. Germline lookup yields CDR1 SGHTS and CDR2 YDEGEE. The CDR3 runs to 13 residues. Trimming removed 4 bases from V and 7 bases from J; junction bases left unmatched: 3. The CDR3 DNA reads as TGTGCCAGCAGCGTTGACAGGGGGCAGCCCCAGCATTTT. It specifies CASSVDRGQPQHF. The entire variable domain, with the rest obtained from reference TRBV5-8 and TRBJ1-5, is as follows: EAGVTQSPTHLIKTRGQQATLRCSPISGHTSVYWYQQALGLGLQFLLWYDEGEERNRGNFPPRFSGRQFPNYSSELNVNALELEDSALYLCASSVDRGQPQHFGDGTRLSIL.

In its sample, this clone was seen a few times. This chain connects TRBV5-1 to TRBJ2-7, with no clear D. V lost 5 bases and J 3 bases, leaving 18 bases between the germline ends. The germline CDR1 and CDR2 sequences are SGHRS and YFSETQ. The CDR3 is 15 residues long. CDR3 residues: CASSLESGVYYEQYF. The CDR3 DNA follows: TGCGCCAGCAGTCTCGAATCAGGAGTTTACTACGAGCAGTACTTC.

Only a few counts were recorded for this clone. This sequence joins TRBV5-4 and TRBJ1-6, with 8 nucleotides matching TRBD1. Germline CDR1 and CDR2: SGHNT and YYREEE (reference sequence). This CDR3 is built from 17 residues. The V segment lost 0 bases and the J segment 11 bases; nucleotides outside the gene matches: 13. The CDR3 DNA is TGTGCCAGCAGCTTGGCCGAGACAGGGGCGATTCTGACACCCCTCCACTTT. It codes for CASSLAETGAILTPLHF. The full variable domain, with the rest looked up from reference TRBV5-4 and TRBJ1-6, is ETGVTQSPTHLIKTRGQQVTLRCSSQSGHNTVSWYQQALGQGPQFIFQYYREEENGRGNFPPRFSGLQFPNYSSELNVNALELDDSALYLCASSLAETGAILTPLHFGNGTRLTVT.

The V and J genes are TRBV4-1 and TRBJ1-2, with D maybe TRBD1 (5 bases). Germline values: CDR1 MGHRA, CDR2 YSYEKL. V lost 3 bases and J 4 bases, leaving 15 bases between the germline ends. The CDR3 is made up of 15 amino acids. CDR3 amino acids: CASSQGPGPIYGYTF. For the CDR3, the DNA is TGCGCCAGCAGCCAGGGGCCGGGACCGATCTATGGCTACACCTTC.

The J gene is TRBJ1-5, the V gene TRBV4-1; D is perhaps TRBD1 (6 bases). Deletions cut 8 bases from V and 0 bases from J, with 11 bases between. The CDR3 covers 14 residues. Germline V gives CDR1 MGHRA, CDR2 YSYEKL. The CDR3 protein is CASAWDNSNQPQHF. In DNA form, the CDR3 reads TGCGCCAGCGCCTGGGACAATAGCAATCAGCCCCAGCATTTT.

The CDR3 reads CASSQDGAGAGMELFF. The CDR3 bases are TGCGCCAGCAGCCAAGATGGGGCAGGGGCGGGTATGGAGCTGTTTTTT. The rearrangement joins TRBV4-3 to TRBJ2-2; tentative D call: TRBD1 (6 bases). V shed 0 bases and J shed 10 bases, with 18 bases lying between them. Per the germline V gene, CDR1 is LGHNA and CDR2 is YSLEER. The CDR3 has 16 residues.

The chain links TRBV24-1 to TRBJ1-1; D call uncertain. V was trimmed by 9 bases and J by 1 base, leaving 11 bases between them. This CDR3 region has 13 residues. The germline V gene has CDR1 KGHDR and CDR2 SFDVKD. The CDR3 reads CATGWQPNTEAFF. In DNA, the CDR3 is TGTGCCACCGGGTGGCAGCCGAACACTGAAGCTTTCTTT.

This clone has only a few counts. The chain has TRBV10-2 and TRBJ1-1; possibly TRBD1 for D (5 bases). The germline V gene has CDR1 WSHSY and CDR2 SAAADI. V gave up 3 bases and J gave up 4 bases, with 9 bases separating them. The CDR3 length is 13 residues. The CDR3 coding sequence is TGCGCCAGCAGTGACCGAGGGACCACTGAAGCTTTCTTT. This gives the protein CASSDRGTTEAFF.

The genes are TRBV7-2 and TRBJ1-1; a possible D gene is TRBD1 (5 bases). Germline V gene lookup returns CDR1 SGHTA and CDR2 FQGNSA. Trimming removed 2 bases at V and 8 bases at J, with 12 bases between. The CDR3 totals 13 residues. The CDR3 DNA reads as TGTGCCAGCAGCTTAAGTTTACAGGTCGAAGCTTTCTTT. This encodes CASSLSLQVEAFF. The whole variable domain, filled in from reference TRBV7-2 and TRBJ1-1, reads GAGVSQSPSNKVTEKGKDVELRCDPISGHTALYWYRQSLGQGLEFLIYFQGNSAPDKSGLPSDRFSAERTGGSVSTLTIQRTQQEDSAVYLCASSLSLQVEAFFGQGTRLTVV.

This sequence joins TRBV7-2 and TRBJ1-5; D unclear. This CDR3 comprises 13 residues. The germline CDR1 and CDR2 sequences are SGHTA and FQGNSA. The ends were cut back, 4 bases at V and 10 bases at J, with 14 bases in the middle. CDR3 sequence reads: CASSSPNGGPQHF. For the CDR3, the DNA is TGTGCCAGCAGCTCCCCTAATGGCGGACCCCAGCATTTT.

The rearrangement links TRBV25-1 to TRBJ2-7; 12 bases align to TRBD2. V was pared by 6 bases and J by 5 bases, with 14 bases of the junction left unmatched. The CDR3 runs 17 residues. Per germline, CDR1 MGHDK and CDR2 SYGVNS. The CDR3 DNA sequence: TGTGCCAGCAGCGAGGAAACTAGCGGGGGGCCCCAACACGAGCAGTACTTC. Residues: CASSEETSGGPQHEQYF.

The J gene is TRBJ2-3, the V gene TRBV5-1; 8 positions match TRBD1. CDR3 length equals 15 residues. The V segment lost 2 bases and the J segment 1 base; nucleotides outside the gene matches: 3. The germline V gene encodes CDR1 SGHRS and CDR2 YFSETQ. DNA of the CDR3: TGCGCCAGCAGCTTTCAGGGGGCTGGCACAGATACGCAGTATTTT. Protein: CASSFQGAGTDTQYF.

This clone was counted once. The chain couples TRBV30 to TRBJ2-7; 8 positions match TRBD2. Germline CDR1 and CDR2: GTSNPN and SVGIG (reference sequence). This CDR3 contains 14 residues. The junction had 11 bases not matched to a gene; V was cut back by 5 bases and J by 5 bases. The CDR3 region is CAWGYGLAVNEQYF. Written as DNA, the CDR3 is TGTGCCTGGGGCTACGGACTAGCAGTCAACGAGCAGTACTTC.

The V gene is TRBV6-2 or TRBV6-3, the J gene TRBJ1-2, with a tentative D call TRBD1 (5 bases). Looked up from germline, CDR1 is MNHEY and CDR2 is SVGEGT. The CDR3 is made up of 13 amino acids. V lost 2 bases and J lost 8, with 12 bases in between. DNA of the CDR3: TGTGCCAGCAGTTACGAGGGGCTCTACGGCTACACCTTC. Translated, it gives CASSYEGLYGYTF.

The gene calls are TRBV20-1 and TRBJ2-3, with D possibly TRBD1 on 5 matching bases. Germline assignment: CDR1 DFQATT and CDR2 SNEGSKA (reference sequence). The V end lost 3 bases, the J end lost 1 base, and 14 bases lay between the germline ends. The CDR3 contains 15 residues. CDR3 nucleotide sequence: TGCAGTGCTAGTCAGGGTGCTGGAGGCACAGATACGCAGTATTTT. This codes for CSASQGAGGTDTQYF.

V is TRBV7-9 and J is TRBJ2-5; D may be TRBD1 (6 bases). Germline values: CDR1 SEHNR, CDR2 FQNEAQ (reference sequence). V lost 5 bases to trimming and J lost 3 bases, with 13 bases between them. The CDR3 spans 14 residues. The DNA for the CDR3 is TGTGCCAGCAGCCCTCACAGGGAGAAAGAGACCCAGTACTTC. It encodes CASSPHREKETQYF.

V is TRBV18 and J is TRBJ2-2; 7 bases are a match to TRBD1. Germline CDR1 KGHSH, CDR2 LQKENI. J lost 5 bases, V lost 3 bases, and 12 bases had no gene match. The CDR3 covers 17 residues. The CDR3 loop is CASSPDAQGVRTGELFF. In nucleotides, the CDR3 is TGTGCCAGCTCACCCGACGCTCAGGGGGTTCGTACCGGGGAGCTGTTTTTT.

V is TRBV5-5 and J is TRBJ2-7; D remains unclear. This CDR3 comprises 13 residues. Germline CDR1 SGHKS, CDR2 YYEKEE (reference sequence). V was clipped by 2 bases and J by 4 bases, with 10 bases between them. The CDR3 protein is CASSFRIQYEQYF. The CDR3 region has the DNA TGTGCCAGCAGCTTTCGGATACAGTACGAGCAGTACTTC. The entire variable domain, with the rest obtained from reference TRBV5-5 and TRBJ2-7, is as follows: DAGVTQSPTHLIKTRGQQVTLRCSPISGHKSVSWYQQVLGQGPQFIFQYYEKEERGRGNFPDRFSARQFPNYSSELNVNALLLGDSALYLCASSFRIQYEQYFGPGTRLTVT.

J is TRBJ1-2 and V is TRBV6-1; 8 nucleotides agree with TRBD1. Germline V lookup: CDR1 MNHNS, CDR2 SASEGT. V lost 1 base, J lost 2 bases, and 3 bases stayed unmatched. The length of the CDR3 is 15 residues. The CDR3 sequence: CASSEVGQGNYGYTF. CDR3 bases: TGTGCCAGCAGTGAAGTAGGACAGGGAAACTATGGCTACACCTTC.

V and J are TRBV7-9 and TRBJ2-3; tentatively, D is TRBD2 (6 bases). Trimming removed 5 bases at V and 3 bases at J, with 9 bases between. This CDR3 comprises 13 residues. Germline V CDR1 and CDR2: SEHNR, FQNEAQ (reference sequence). The CDR3 nucleotides read TGTGCCAGCAGCCCGGGGGAGACAGATACGCAGTATTTT. Encoded protein: CASSPGETDTQYF.

In regard to this clone: Distinct nucleotide sequences in the sample also encode this CDR3. V usage is TRBV7-8 and J usage is TRBJ2-5; TRBD2 aligns across 15 bases. The CDR3 runs 17 residues. J lost 3 bases, V lost 0 bases, and 2 bases had no gene match. Germline V lookup: CDR1 SGHVS, CDR2 FQNEAQ. The CDR3 loop is CASSLAGLAGGKETQYF. The CDR3 coding sequence is TGTGCCAGCAGCTTAGCCGGACTAGCGGGGGGGAAAGAGACCCAGTACTTC.

This clone was seen only once. V usage is TRBV4-2 and J usage is TRBJ2-7; D gene ambiguous. Looked up from germline, CDR1 is LGHNA and CDR2 is YNFKEQ. The CDR3 totals 14 residues. V lost 3 bases to trimming and J lost 0 bases, with 9 bases between them. DNA of the CDR3: TGTGCCAGCAGCCACGGCGGAAACTCCTACGAGCAGTACTTC. Residues: CASSHGGNSYEQYF.